The rows below give T cell receptor beta chains drawn from one sample of a study of identical twins. TCRdb independently ran MiXCR on the 5' RACE reads; one entry per CDR3 protein. Among around 680,000 distinct CDR3 sequences listed, more than 6.5% were seen once. These data were also reused for a study on yellow fever vaccine responses in identical twins.

The sequenced material came from PBMCs. The receptors shown here come from a woman aged 18-29 years in good health. Both conserved end residues are part of each CDR3. The D gene is left open where the match is weak.

>-|TRBV27|10
CASTPETQYF
>-|TRBV2|13
CASRGDMNTEAFF
>-|TRBV29-1|13
CSVEVQSQETQYF
>-|TRBV7-8|17
CASRFTNLGTYYNEQFF
>-|TRBV7-2|14
CASSSTGPGATQYF
>-|TRBV27|15
CASSSRGINTDTQYF
>TRBD1|TRBV15|16
CATSREGGAGNSPLHF
>-|TRBV5-4|15
CASSLLQLGTDTQYF
>-|TRBV14|12
CASSQGRTEQYF
>TRBD1|TRBV28|17
CASTPRVGQASSYEQYF
>-|TRBV12-3/TRBV12-4|14
CVSIGASSNQPQHF
>-|TRBV3-1|15
CASSLLSQLPVPAFF
>TRBD1|TRBV18|16
CASSPPETGIAYEQYF
>TRBD1|TRBV20-1|15
CSATRSGTGPYEQYF
>-|TRBV27|14
CASSRDNRPDTQYF
>-|TRBV5-1|14
CASLFEQENYEQYF
>TRBD1|TRBV6-5|16
CASSLTPTGIGETQYF
>-|TRBV4-2|13
CASSQGWAETQYF
>-|TRBV5-1|14
CASSLYSGDNEQFF
>TRBD2|TRBV20-1|17
CSARDLLLAGPYNEQFF
>-|TRBV16|14
CASSYVGLNTEAFF
>-|TRBV28|17
CASSLVGGWGSNSPLHF
>-|TRBV30|15
CAWDGFGVKTDTQYF
>-|TRBV20-1|11
CSAPTGTTQYF
>TRBD1|TRBV7-2|15
CASSKSRDRGHEQYF
>TRBD2|TRBV20-1|13
CSAGLAGVNEQFF
>-|TRBV3-1|14
CASSQSGLYNEQFF
>-|TRBV6-5|13
CASSLYLADTQYF